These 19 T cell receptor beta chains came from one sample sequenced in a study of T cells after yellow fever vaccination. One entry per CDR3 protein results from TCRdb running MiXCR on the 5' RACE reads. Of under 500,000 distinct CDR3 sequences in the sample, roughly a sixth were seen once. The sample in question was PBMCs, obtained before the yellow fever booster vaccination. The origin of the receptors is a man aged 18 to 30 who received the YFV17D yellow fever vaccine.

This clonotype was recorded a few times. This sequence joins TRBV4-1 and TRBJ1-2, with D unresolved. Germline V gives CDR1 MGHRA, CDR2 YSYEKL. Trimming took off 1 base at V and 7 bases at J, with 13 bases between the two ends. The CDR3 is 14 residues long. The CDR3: CASSQGGLRGGYTF. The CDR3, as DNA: TGCGCCAGCAGCCAAGGAGGTTTAAGAGGTGGCTACACCTTC.

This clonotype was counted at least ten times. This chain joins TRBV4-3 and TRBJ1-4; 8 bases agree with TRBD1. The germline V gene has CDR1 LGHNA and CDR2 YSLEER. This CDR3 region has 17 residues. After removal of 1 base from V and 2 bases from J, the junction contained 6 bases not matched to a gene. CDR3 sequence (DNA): TGCGCCAGCAGCCAAGTGGGTTGGGACAGGACTAATGAAAAACTGTTTTTT. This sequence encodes CASSQVGWDRTNEKLFF.

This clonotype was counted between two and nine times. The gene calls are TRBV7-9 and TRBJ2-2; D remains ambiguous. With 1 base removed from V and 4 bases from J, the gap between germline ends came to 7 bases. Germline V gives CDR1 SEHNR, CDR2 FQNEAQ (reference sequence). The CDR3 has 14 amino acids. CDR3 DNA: TGTGCCAGCAGCTTAGAGATCGCCACCGGGGAGCTGTTTTTT. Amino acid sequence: CASSLEIATGELFF.

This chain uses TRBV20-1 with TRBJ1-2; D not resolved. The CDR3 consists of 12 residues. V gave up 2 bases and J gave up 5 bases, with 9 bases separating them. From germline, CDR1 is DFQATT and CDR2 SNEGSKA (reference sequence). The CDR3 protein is CSARNNLYGYTF. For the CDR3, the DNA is TGCAGTGCTAGAAATAACCTTTATGGCTACACCTTC.

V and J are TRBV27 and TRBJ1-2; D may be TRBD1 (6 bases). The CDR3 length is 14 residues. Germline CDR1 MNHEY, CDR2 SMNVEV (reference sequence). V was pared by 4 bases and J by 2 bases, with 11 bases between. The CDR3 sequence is CASSSLQGNYGYTF. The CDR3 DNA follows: TGTGCCAGCAGTTCCCTACAGGGAAACTATGGCTACACCTTC.

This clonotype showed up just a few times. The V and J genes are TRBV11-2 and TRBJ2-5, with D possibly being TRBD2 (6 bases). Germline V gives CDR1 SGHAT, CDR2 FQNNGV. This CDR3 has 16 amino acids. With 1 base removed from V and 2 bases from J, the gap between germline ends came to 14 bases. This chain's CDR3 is CASSLGDWAGQETQYF. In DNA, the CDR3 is TGTGCCAGCAGCTTAGGGGACTGGGCCGGTCAAGAGACCCAGTACTTC.

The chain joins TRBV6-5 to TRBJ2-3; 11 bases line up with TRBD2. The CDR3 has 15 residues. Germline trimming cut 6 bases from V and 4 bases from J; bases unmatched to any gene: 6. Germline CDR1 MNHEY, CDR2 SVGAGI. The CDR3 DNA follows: TGTGCCAGCAGCCGTAGCGGGGGGGAGGCAGATACGCAGTATTTT. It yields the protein CASSRSGGEADTQYF.

CDR3 in amino acids: CASSPGYYEQYF. The CDR3 DNA sequence: TGTGCCAGCAGTCCCGGTTACTACGAGCAGTACTTC. The chain uses TRBV6-5 and TRBJ2-7; D is undetermined. V lost 5 bases and J 3 bases, leaving 8 bases between the germline ends. CDR3 length: 12 amino acids. Germline V CDR1 and CDR2: MNHEY, SVGAGI.

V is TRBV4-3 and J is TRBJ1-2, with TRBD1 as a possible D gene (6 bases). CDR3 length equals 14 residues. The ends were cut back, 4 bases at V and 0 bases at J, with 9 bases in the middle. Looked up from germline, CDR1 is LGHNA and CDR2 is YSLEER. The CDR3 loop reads CASSRRGTNYGYTF. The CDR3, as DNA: TGCGCCAGCAGCCGAAGGGGGACTAACTATGGCTACACCTTC.

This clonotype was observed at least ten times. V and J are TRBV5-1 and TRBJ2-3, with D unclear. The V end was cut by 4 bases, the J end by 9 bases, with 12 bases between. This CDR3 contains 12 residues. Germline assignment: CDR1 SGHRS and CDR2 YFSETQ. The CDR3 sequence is CASSRVGDTQYF. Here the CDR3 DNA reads TGCGCCAGCAGCCGGGTGGGTGACACGCAGTATTTT. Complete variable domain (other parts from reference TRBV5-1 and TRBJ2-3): KAGVTQTPRYLIKTRGQQVTLSCSPISGHRSVSWYQQTPGQGLQFLFEYFSETQRNKGNFPGRFSGRQFSNSRSEMNVSTLELGDSALYLCASSRVGDTQYFGPGTRLTVL.

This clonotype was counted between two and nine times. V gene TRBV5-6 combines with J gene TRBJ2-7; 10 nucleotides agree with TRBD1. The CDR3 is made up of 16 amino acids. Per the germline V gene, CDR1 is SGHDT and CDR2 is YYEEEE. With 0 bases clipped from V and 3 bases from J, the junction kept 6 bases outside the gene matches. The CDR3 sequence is CASSLEGQGILYEQYV. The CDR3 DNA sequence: TGTGCCAGCAGCTTGGAGGGACAGGGGATACTCTACGAGCAGTACGTC.

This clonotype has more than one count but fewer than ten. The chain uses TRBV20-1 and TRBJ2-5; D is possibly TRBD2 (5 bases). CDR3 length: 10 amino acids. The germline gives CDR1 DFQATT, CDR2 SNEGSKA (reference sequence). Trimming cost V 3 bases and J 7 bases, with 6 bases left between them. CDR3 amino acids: CSASRGTQYF. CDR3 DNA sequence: TGCAGTGCTAGTCGGGGGACCCAGTACTTC.

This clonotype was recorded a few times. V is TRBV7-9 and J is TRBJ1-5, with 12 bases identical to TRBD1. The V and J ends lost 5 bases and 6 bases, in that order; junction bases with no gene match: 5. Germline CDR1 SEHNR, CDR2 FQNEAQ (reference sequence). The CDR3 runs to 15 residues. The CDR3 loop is CASSKGTGGFQPQHF. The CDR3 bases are TGTGCCAGCAGCAAAGGGACAGGGGGCTTTCAGCCCCAGCATTTT.

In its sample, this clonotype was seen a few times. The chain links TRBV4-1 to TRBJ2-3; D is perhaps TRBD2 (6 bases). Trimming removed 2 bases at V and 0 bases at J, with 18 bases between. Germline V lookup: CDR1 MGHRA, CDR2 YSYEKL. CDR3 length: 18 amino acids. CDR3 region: CASSQPPRAGISTDTQYF. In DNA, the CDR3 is TGCGCCAGCAGCCAACCCCCCCGGGCGGGGATTAGCACAGATACGCAGTATTTT.

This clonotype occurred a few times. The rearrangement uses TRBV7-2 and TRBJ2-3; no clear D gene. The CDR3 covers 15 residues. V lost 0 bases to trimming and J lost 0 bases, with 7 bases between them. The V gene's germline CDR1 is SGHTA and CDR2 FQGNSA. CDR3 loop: CASSLAKSSTDTQYF. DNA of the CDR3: TGTGCCAGCAGCTTAGCAAAATCTAGCACAGATACGCAGTATTTT. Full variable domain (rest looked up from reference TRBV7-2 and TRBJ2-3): GAGVSQSPSNKVTEKGKDVELRCDPISGHTALYWYRQSLGQGLEFLIYFQGNSAPDKSGLPSDRFSAERTGGSVSTLTIQRTQQEDSAVYLCASSLAKSSTDTQYFGPGTRLTVL.

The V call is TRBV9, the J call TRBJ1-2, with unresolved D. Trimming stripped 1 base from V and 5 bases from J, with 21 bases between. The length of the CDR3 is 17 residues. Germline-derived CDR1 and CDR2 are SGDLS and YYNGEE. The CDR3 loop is CASSVTYVAAGRYGYTF. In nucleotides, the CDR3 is TGTGCCAGCAGCGTAACCTACGTTGCGGCCGGTCGGTATGGCTACACCTTC.

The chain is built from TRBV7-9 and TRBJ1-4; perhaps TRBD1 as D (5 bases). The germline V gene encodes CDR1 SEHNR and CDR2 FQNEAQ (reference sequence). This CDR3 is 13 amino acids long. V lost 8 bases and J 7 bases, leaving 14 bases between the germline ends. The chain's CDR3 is CASSGGVREKLFF. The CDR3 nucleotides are TGTGCCAGCTCTGGAGGGGTCCGTGAAAAACTGTTTTTT.

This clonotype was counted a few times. The CDR3: CASSPLARGGGNIQYF. The CDR3 DNA reads as TGTGCCAGCAGCCCGTTGGCCCGAGGGGGTGGAAACATTCAGTACTTC. This chain connects TRBV11-1 to TRBJ2-4, with a tentative D call TRBD1 (6 bases). The CDR3 consists of 16 residues. Looked up from germline, CDR1 is SGHAT and CDR2 is FQDESV (reference sequence). Trimming took off 5 bases at V and 6 bases at J, with 20 bases between the two ends.

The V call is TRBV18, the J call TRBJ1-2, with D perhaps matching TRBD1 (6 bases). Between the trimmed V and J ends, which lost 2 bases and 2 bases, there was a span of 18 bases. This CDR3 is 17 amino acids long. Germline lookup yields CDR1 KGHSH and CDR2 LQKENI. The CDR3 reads CASSPYTGRAVNYGYTF. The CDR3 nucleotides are TGTGCCAGCTCACCATATACAGGGAGGGCGGTGAACTATGGCTACACCTTC.